This entry is about one T cell receptor beta chain. The germline V gene encodes CDR1 LNHNV and CDR2 YYDKDF (reference sequence). V was pared by 1 base and J by 3 bases, with 3 bases of the junction left unmatched. The CDR3 is 15 residues long. Clones were read by immunoSEQ multiplex PCR, and TCRdb kept only the in-frame ones, dropping some. The table lists under 700,000 clones, approximately 95% of them singletons. The data belong to a study of shared clonotypes between healthy human individuals. Naive CD8 cells lacked CD45RO, underwent positive selection for CCR7 and left out terminally differentiated effector memory CD45RA+ cells.

V usage is TRBV15 and J usage is TRBJ1-3; the match to TRBD1 covers 7 bases. This TCR derives from a woman aged 25 to 39 in good health. The sequenced material came from naive CD8+ T cells sorted from blood. This chain's CDR3 is CATSRATGSGNTIYF. CDR3 nucleotides: TGTGCCACCAGCAGAGCGACAGGGAGTGGAAACACCATATATTTT.